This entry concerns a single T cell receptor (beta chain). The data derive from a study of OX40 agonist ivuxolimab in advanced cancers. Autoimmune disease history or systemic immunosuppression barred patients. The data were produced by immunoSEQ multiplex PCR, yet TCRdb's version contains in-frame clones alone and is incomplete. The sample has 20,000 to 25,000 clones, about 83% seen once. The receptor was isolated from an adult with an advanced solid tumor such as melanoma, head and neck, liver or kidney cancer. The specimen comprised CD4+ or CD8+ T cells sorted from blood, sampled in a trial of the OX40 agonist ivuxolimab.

CDR3 bases: TGTGCCAGCAGCTTAACAGATACGCAGTATTTT. It is translated as CASSLTDTQYF. This rearrangement joins TRBV11-2 to TRBJ2-3; D is unclear. Per the germline V gene, CDR1 is SGHAT and CDR2 is FQNNGV. The CDR3 loop spans 11 amino acids. V was trimmed by 2 bases and J by 3 bases, leaving 0 bases between them.